The T cell receptor beta chain under discussion was sequenced for a study of T cells in Graves' hyperthyroidism and ophthalmopathy. Study-wide findings and caveats: The authors' 13 V-J model separated ophthalmopathy from stable hyperthyroidism. The model predicted ophthalmopathy a median roughly 6.5 months before onset.

This clonotype was detected many times. Its antigen is unidentified. Amplification of TCR beta CDR3 regions was performed using RNA transcripts as template. Initially, a first-round RT-PCR of the TCR CDR3 employed the HTBI primer set. Each CDR3 protein is one row after TCRdb ran MiXCR on the multiplex PCR reads. The table records more than 650,000 distinct CDR3 sequences, 14% of them present only once. Hyperthyroidism of Graves' type that showed no ophthalmopathy progression within 18 months was stable. Criteria for exclusion of patients were uncontrolled infection, other autoimmune disease, pregnancy or lactation. There are 17 residues in the CDR3. V lost 6 bases, J lost 1 base, and 9 bases stayed unmatched. Germline V gene data show CDR1 as MNHEY and CDR2 as SVGEGT.

This rearrangement joins TRBV6-2 or TRBV6-3 to TRBJ2-5; 12 bases map to TRBD2. This TCR came from a woman between 18 and 29 years old with Graves' hyperthyroidism. Specimen: blood. The CDR3 DNA follows: TGTGCCAGCAGCTTTCCCGGGACTAGCGGGTTCCAAGAGACCCAGTACTTC. Translated: CASSFPGTSGFQETQYF.